This T cell receptor (beta chain) comes out of a study of blood T cell repertoires in COVID-19. Measured with immunoSEQ multiplex PCR; TCRdb has only the in-frame clones, and not every one. The profile covers some 130,000 clones, with 80% to 90% appearing a single time and 9.5% to 15% taken by the ten largest. J gave up 2 bases and V 2 bases, and 4 bases lay outside the gene matches. CDR3 length: 15 amino acids. Germline CDR1 and CDR2: MGHRA and YSYEKL. This TCR was sampled from a human donor in a cohort sampled during active COVID-19. Source material: peripheral blood. The chain uses TRBV4-1 and TRBJ2-3; TRBD2 agrees at 7 bases. The CDR3: CASSQQRGYTDTQYF. The CDR3 DNA sequence: TGCGCCAGCAGCCAACAGCGGGGATACACAGATACGCAGTATTTT.